This T cell receptor (beta chain) was found in a study of OX40 agonist ivuxolimab in advanced cancers. At the level of the study: Partial responses were recorded for three patients, including one with hepatocellular carcinoma and two with cutaneous melanoma.

Data came from immunoSEQ multiplex PCR; TCRdb stores just in-frame clones and leaves some out. The sample carries around 100,000 clones, around nine tenths recorded once. On this clone: This same CDR3 is encoded by further DNA sequences in the sample.

Germline CDR1 KGHSH, CDR2 LQKENI. The V gene lost 1 base and the J gene lost 8 bases, with 6 bases spanning the gap. CDR3 length: 12 residues. The clonotype originates from an adult with an advanced solid tumor such as melanoma, head and neck, liver or kidney cancer. V gene TRBV18 combines with J gene TRBJ2-1, with TRBD2 as a possible D gene (6 bases). Specimen: CD4+ or CD8+ T cells sorted from blood, collected in a trial of the OX40 agonist ivuxolimab. The CDR3, as DNA: TGTGCCAGCTCACCACGGGGGGATGAGCAGTTCTTC. It is translated as CASSPRGDEQFF.